This TCR beta chain was sequenced during a study of control samples from healthy donors and cancer patients. The V gene's germline CDR1 is SGDLS and CDR2 YYNGEE. Trimming shortened V by 3 bases and J by 8 bases, and 8 bases separated the two germline ends. The CDR3 loop spans 12 amino acids. Libraries were prepared by immunoSEQ multiplex PCR; TCRdb keeps only in-frame clonotypes and omits some of them. The table records some 140,000 clones, about 94% of them present only once. The receptor's source is a man aged 35 to 55 in good health. The V gene is TRBV9, the J gene TRBJ2-2; D remains ambiguous. Sequenced sample: blood. CDR3: CASSGSRGELFF. The CDR3 DNA is TGTGCCAGCAGCGGGTCTAGAGGGGAGCTGTTTTTT.